This is a list of T cell receptor beta chains from one sample in a study of graft-versus-host responses after intestinal transplantation. TCRdb's copy holds only in-frame clones and misses some; the assay was immunoSEQ multiplex PCR. The sample shows 85,000 to 100,000 clones, 80% to 95% of them seen only once. These receptors have no identified antigens. The source was unstimulated CD8+ T cells sorted from spleen or lymph node cells, collected before transplant. The source is a human donor who was the organ donor for an intestinal transplant. CDR3s include the opening cysteine and the closing phenylalanine or tryptophan. A D gene is named only where the DNA matches it firmly. Rows give clone size only sometimes, using once, few, many, or a class for an expanded clone.

>TRBV5-3|-|TRBD2|TRBJ2-7
CARRIGLAGGCPYEQYF
TGTGCCAGAAGGATCGGACTAGCGGGGGGCTGTCCCTACGAGCAGTACTTC
>TRBV6-1|once|-|TRBJ2-2
CASSEEDRDTGELFF
TGTGCCAGCAGTGAAGAGGACAGAGACACCGGGGAGCTGTTTTTT
>TRBV30|-|-|TRBJ2-3
CAWIPTPGGTDTQYF
TGTGCCTGGATCCCAACGCCAGGGGGCACAGATACGCAGTATTTT
>TRBV19|-|TRBD2|TRBJ2-3
CASASGRWADTQYF
TGTGCCAGTGCTAGCGGGAGATGGGCAGATACGCAGTATTTT
>TRBV27|-|-|TRBJ1-1
CASSRKAGWGRTTEAFF
TGTGCCAGCAGTCGAAAAGCAGGGTGGGGAAGGACCACTGAAGCTTTCTTT
>TRBV11-3|once|-|TRBJ2-3
CASSFVQAVTDTQYF
TGTGCCAGCAGCTTTGTGCAAGCGGTCACAGATACGCAGTATTTT
>TRBV7-2|-|TRBD2|TRBJ2-7
CASSLPGLAGAFYEQYF
TGTGCCAGCAGCTTACCGGGACTAGCGGGGGCCTTCTACGAGCAGTACTTC
>TRBV5-1|-|-|TRBJ2-2
CASRPSGNTGELFF
TGCGCCAGCAGGCCCTCCGGTAACACCGGGGAGCTGTTTTTT
>TRBV5-4|-|TRBD1|TRBJ1-4
CASSLGQGVTNEKLFF
TGTGCCAGCAGCTTGGGACAGGGGGTAACTAATGAAAAACTGTTTTTT
>TRBV5-6|once|-|TRBJ2-1
CASSSPGHGYNEQFF
TGTGCCAGCAGCTCGCCGGGACACGGTTACAATGAGCAGTTCTTC
>TRBV19|-|-|TRBJ2-7
CASSNRDSYEQYF
TGTGCCAGTAGTAACAGGGATAGCTACGAGCAGTACTTC
>TRBV30|few|TRBD2|TRBJ2-7
CAWSVWPSGVREQYF
TGTGCCTGGAGTGTATGGCCTAGCGGGGTTAGAGAGCAGTACTTC
>TRBV6-5|few|-|TRBJ2-7
CASLSVSPYEQYF
TGTGCCAGCTTGTCGGTTTCCCCCTACGAGCAGTACTTC
>TRBV27|-|-|TRBJ1-1
CASRSRGLVEAFF
TGTGCCAGCAGGTCGCGGGGCCTGGTTGAAGCTTTCTTT
>TRBV11-2|-|-|TRBJ2-2
CASSFWAVRADTGELFF
TGTGCCAGCAGCTTCTGGGCCGTCAGGGCGGACACCGGGGAGCTGTTTTTT
>TRBV19|-|-|TRBJ2-3
CASSPGTDTQYF
TGTGCCAGTAGTCCGGGCACAGATACGCAGTATTTT
>TRBV5-6|-|TRBD1|TRBJ2-5
CASSFPDREETQYF
TGTGCCAGCAGCTTTCCGGACAGGGAAGAGACCCAGTACTTC
>TRBV9|-|TRBD2|TRBJ2-3
CASGAGDADTQYF
TGTGCCAGCGGGGCGGGAGATGCAGATACGCAGTATTTT
>TRBV21-1|-|-|TRBJ1-3
CASSKAVGEQGVTAGNTIYF
TGTGCCAGCAGCAAAGCCGTTGGGGAACAGGGGGTAACGGCTGGAAACACCATATATTTT
>TRBV28|-|TRBD2|TRBJ2-3
CASSSTLYSGGPSTDTQYF
TGTGCCAGCAGTTCCACCCTATATAGCGGGGGGCCTAGCACAGATACGCAGTATTTT
>TRBV13|few|TRBD1|TRBJ2-1
CASSQEQGSGNEQFF
TGTGCCAGCAGCCAGGAACAGGGGAGTGGGAATGAGCAGTTCTTC
>TRBV9|-|-|TRBJ1-2
CASSVDLTDMALDPYGYTF
TGTGCCAGCAGCGTAGACCTCACAGACATGGCCCTGGATCCATATGGCTACACCTTC
>TRBV7-9|-|-|TRBJ2-1
CASSHSYLTRNEQFF
TGTGCCAGCAGCCATAGCTATCTCACACGCAATGAGCAGTTCTTC
>TRBV9|-|TRBD2|TRBJ2-1
CASSVEGAGGFNEQFF
TGTGCCAGCAGCGTAGAAGGGGCGGGGGGTTTCAATGAGCAGTTCTTC
>TRBV28|-|TRBD2|TRBJ2-1
CASSSVGSGTPNEQFF
TGTGCCAGCAGTTCCGTGGGTAGCGGGACACCCAATGAGCAGTTCTTC
>TRBV10-3|-|-|TRBJ2-7
CAISGQSATYEQYF
TGTGCCATCAGTGGACAAAGTGCTACTTACGAGCAGTACTTC
>TRBV5-6|-|TRBD1|TRBJ1-5
CASSTGVLGQPQHF
TGTGCCAGCAGTACAGGGGTATTGGGTCAGCCCCAGCATTTT
>TRBV27|-|TRBD2|TRBJ2-7
CASSPRSSGSLYEQYF
TGTGCCAGCAGTCCCCGGTCTAGCGGGAGTCTTTACGAGCAGTACTTC
>TRBV6-5|-|-|TRBJ2-5
CASSYLTGETQYF
TGTGCCAGCAGTTATCTGACAGGAGAGACCCAGTACTTC
>TRBV19|-|-|TRBJ1-2
CASSMRGPSVDGYTF
TGTGCCAGTAGTATGAGAGGCCCTTCGGTCGACGGCTACACCTTC
>TRBV27|-|TRBD2|TRBJ2-3
CASSSLGTSVTDTQYF
TGTGCCAGCAGTTCCCTCGGGACTAGTGTCACAGATACGCAGTATTTT
>TRBV2|once|-|TRBJ2-7
CAPGRDRSYEQYF
TGTGCCCCCGGTCGGGATCGCTCCTACGAGCAGTACTTC
>TRBV5-1|-|TRBD1|TRBJ2-1
CASSVGTDYNEQFF
TGCGCCAGCAGCGTCGGGACAGATTACAATGAGCAGTTCTTC
>TRBV6-6|-|TRBD1|TRBJ2-7
CASSYSGTAYEQYF
TGTGCCAGCAGCTACTCCGGGACAGCCTACGAGCAGTACTTC
>TRBV19|-|-|TRBJ2-7
CASSIGLSYEQYF
TGTGCCAGTAGTATCGGACTGAGCTACGAGCAGTACTTC
>TRBV7-4|-|-|TRBJ1-5
CASSLVSFSRPEVIAYSNQPQHF
TGTGCCAGCAGCTTAGTCTCCTTCTCCCGCCCGGAGGTAATTGCCTATAGCAATCAGCCCCAGCATTTT
>TRBV5-6|few|TRBD1|TRBJ1-2
CASSSGTEQTYGYTF
TGTGCCAGCAGCTCGGGGACAGAACAAACCTATGGCTACACCTTC
>TRBV7-6|-|TRBD1|TRBJ1-1
CASSLHGGQMNTEAFF
TGTGCCAGCAGCTTACACGGGGGACAGATGAACACTGAAGCTTTCTTT
>TRBV7-9|once|TRBD2|TRBJ2-1
CASRGPSGFPYNEQFF
TGTGCCAGCAGGGGGCCTAGCGGGTTCCCCTACAATGAGCAGTTCTTC
>TRBV19|-|-|TRBJ1-1
CASTPWRGLNTEAFF
TGTGCCAGTACCCCTTGGCGGGGCCTGAACACTGAAGCTTTCTTT